This T cell receptor beta chain was identified during a study of T cell responses to AZD1222 COVID-19 vaccine (dated by TCRdb to the early 2020s). About the investigation overall: A total of 230 to 250 trial participants underwent TCR sequencing, of whom approximately 200 had received two doses of AZD1222 and around 25 had received two doses of the MenACWY control vaccine. Trial participants were enrolled by age into 18-55, 56-69 and 70-plus year subgroups, with 148, 28 and 57 TCR-sequenced participants respectively. What the work shows at the level of the full study, not this receptor alone: Conclusions about previously exposed vaccinees are limited because only six or seven AZD1222 recipients were SARS-CoV-2 seropositive at baseline. Participants were mostly white British and included more females than males, and it was suggested by the authors that clonal diversity may have been underestimated. Epitopes outside the regions mutated in the B.1.351 and B.1.1.7 variants were reportedly recognized by nearly half of the unique spike-specific TCRs. The 56-69-year group was small, and its depth increase did not reach significance, likely because of low power. The whole spike protein was spanned by vaccine-associated CD4 TCRs, and dominant responses were seen in regions 160-218 and 743-854. No day 14 peak-response samples were available, so repertoires were characterized only after the peak T cell response. After two AZD1222 doses, spike-specific TCR breadth and depth were significantly higher than at day 0 and than in MenACWY recipients.

The CDR3 contains 14 residues, cysteine and phenylalanine counted. Just the 42-base CDR3 DNA is kept, in frame starting at base 1. CDR1 and CDR2 are read off the germline V gene (reference sequence) as SGHKS and YYEKEE. The germline ends are 11 bases apart after V is trimmed by 4 bases and J by 4 bases. In the paper's terms, the time point label means: about 28 days (+/-7) after the second vaccine dose. AZD1222 recipients given second doses at about 4 weeks or at about 12 weeks were pooled, since spike-specific TCR depth and breadth were not found to differ between the two schedules. Vaccinee samples came from UK trials COV001 and COV002, including a single-blind randomized controlled phase 2/3 trial of AZD1222 (ChAdOx1 nCoV-19) in healthy adults. Trial participant PBMC samples were collected at day 0 and day 28 after the second dose for TCRbeta chain sequencing. Regarding this clone: Its antigen is still unknown. The input lacks base qualities; no much larger clone sits a single base away.

The CDR3 regions of human TCRbeta chains were analyzed by immunosequencing. The study's processing was this. TCRs in the repertoires were matched against a reference library of SARS-CoV-2-specific TCRs that had been generated with the MIRA antigen-specificity platform. Breadth meant the fraction of unique TCRs that were SARS-CoV-2-associated, whereas depth meant the fraction of total T cells that were SARS-CoV-2-associated. Using the MIRA data, each spike-specific TCR was mapped to the spike region that the TCR reacts to and placed in a CD4 or CD8 class. Log10-transformed breadth and depth values were compared by one-way ANOVA with Sidak's multiple comparisons tests. The clones in this table, taken by TCRdb from immuneACCESS, are in-frame only. Not every clone is retained; where verified, under half of the shortfall comes from an unresolved V gene, and the cause of the rest is unknown. V and J calls and clone size are as listed in that table; D and trimming were resolved from the DNA. This sample lists tens of thousands of clones; 83% were detected once. The ten top clones hold roughly 25% of the sample.

Here the sequenced sample was peripheral blood, taken 28 days after the second AZD1222 dose. This receptor was taken from an adult who received the AZD1222 COVID-19 vaccine. The chain joins TRBV5-5 to TRBJ1-4, and possibly TRBD1, on 5 matching bases. The CDR3 region reads CASSLTELNEKLFF. The bases are TGTGCCAGCAGCCTGACAGAGCTTAATGAAAAACTGTTTTTT.